This T cell receptor (beta chain) was identified during a study of CD8+ T cells in alopecia areata. The CDR3 is 17 amino acids. CDR1 and CDR2 from the germline V gene are SGDLS and YYNGEE. The V gene end was trimmed by 1 base and the J gene end by 0 bases; junction bases not matched to a gene: 6. The treatment is: oral pan-JAK inhibitor, 5-10 mg twice daily. As the sequencing template, cDNA was produced by extracting RNA and reverse transcribing it. Data came from immunoSEQ multiplex PCR; TCRdb stores just in-frame clones and leaves some out. The sample lists around 190,000 clones, about 64% occurring once.

The clonotype was recovered from a human donor with alopecia areata. This specimen consisted of CD4+ T cells sorted from blood, obtained at week 4, from a patient treated with tofacitinib. This sequence joins TRBV9 and TRBJ1-3; 8 bases map to TRBD1. The CDR3 loop is CASSVMRQGASGNTIYF. The CDR3 DNA reads TGTGCCAGCAGCGTAATGAGGCAGGGGGCCTCTGGAAACACCATATATTTT.